Listed below are T cell receptor beta chains from one sample, sequenced in a study of regulatory T cells in long-lasting Graves disease. TCRdb independently ran MiXCR on the multiplex PCR reads; one entry per CDR3 protein. The table records fewer than 350,000 distinct CDR3 sequences, more than 15% of them present only once. The sample consisted of peripheral blood mononuclear cells (PBMCs), taken at new diagnosis, from a patient treated with antithyroid drugs. The source of these receptors is a female donor with Graves disease. The CDR3 runs from the conserved cysteine through the conserved F or W. The D gene is left open where the match is weak. Size values are once, few and many counts, or a class for expanded clones, and some rows have none.

D: .
V: TRBV5-4
size: few
J: TRBJ2-7
DNA: TGTGCCAGCAGCTCGGACGCCTTGGGAGAGCAGTACTTC
CDR3: CASSSDALGEQYF

D: TRBD2
V: TRBV12-3/TRBV12-4
size: many
J: TRBJ2-1
DNA: TGTGCCAGCAGCCTGTTAGAGGGACTAGCGGGAGAGAGCTCCTACAATGAGCAGTTCTTC
CDR3: CASSLLEGLAGESSYNEQFF

D: .
V: TRBV5-1
size: many
J: TRBJ2-2
DNA: TGTGCCAGCAGCTTCTCCCATCGATTCACCGGGGAGCTGTTTTTT
CDR3: CASSFSHRFTGELFF

D: .
V: TRBV30
size: many
J: TRBJ1-2
DNA: TGTGCCTGGATCCCTGCCTATCAAAAGATCGGCTACACCTTC
CDR3: CAWIPAYQKIGYTF

D: TRBD2
V: TRBV20-1
size: many
J: TRBJ2-7
DNA: TGCAGTGCTAGTGGCGGGAGGGCCTACGAGCAGTACTTC
CDR3: CSASGGRAYEQYF

D: .
V: TRBV12-3/TRBV12-4
size: many
J: TRBJ1-4
DNA: TGTGCCGGCAGTTTGGGTTACGGGAACGATGAAAAACTGTTTTTT
CDR3: CAGSLGYGNDEKLFF

D: .
V: TRBV28
size: many
J: TRBJ2-1
DNA: TGTGCCAGCAGTTTTAGAGGGGGGAAGCAGTTCTTC
CDR3: CASSFRGGKQFF

D: .
V: TRBV10-2
size: many
J: TRBJ2-5
DNA: TGCGCCAGCAGTGAAATGATCAGAACGGCGGGGACCCAGTACTTC
CDR3: CASSEMIRTAGTQYF

D: .
V: TRBV24-1
size: .
J: TRBJ2-1
DNA: TGTGCCACCAGTGATCCTCAGGGAGGAGAGCAGTTCTTC
CDR3: CATSDPQGGEQFF

D: .
V: TRBV12-3/TRBV12-4
size: many
J: TRBJ1-1
DNA: TGTGCCAGCGGTCAGCAAGGCACTGAAGCTTTCTTT
CDR3: CASGQQGTEAFF

D: .
V: TRBV27
size: .
J: TRBJ1-2
DNA: TGTGCCAGCAGTTCCGGACTTTCCTACTATGGCTACACCTTC
CDR3: CASSSGLSYYGYTF

D: TRBD1
V: TRBV12-3/TRBV12-4
size: many
J: TRBJ1-1
DNA: TGTGCCAGCAGCCTACCAGGGGGCGGGCAGAACACTGAAGCTTTCTTT
CDR3: CASSLPGGGQNTEAFF

D: .
V: TRBV20-1
size: few
J: TRBJ2-2
DNA: TGCAGTGCAGAGCCCAACACCGGGGAGCTGCTTTTT
CDR3: CSAEPNTGELLF

D: .
V: TRBV7-2
size: .
J: TRBJ1-5
DNA: TGTGCCAGCAGCTTAATTTTAAGCCATCAGCCCCAGCATTTT
CDR3: CASSLILSHQPQHF

D: TRBD2
V: TRBV24-1
size: .
J: TRBJ2-1
DNA: TGTGCCACCAGTGATTTAGCGGGACCGGGTAATGAGCAGTTCTTC
CDR3: CATSDLAGPGNEQFF

D: TRBD1
V: TRBV12-3/TRBV12-4
size: few
J: TRBJ2-7
DNA: TGTGCCAGCAGTTGGGGGACAGGGTTCGGCTACGAGCAGTACTTC
CDR3: CASSWGTGFGYEQYF

D: TRBD2
V: TRBV7-9
size: many
J: TRBJ2-1
DNA: TGTGCCAGCAGCTCTAGCGGGAGGCTCGATGAGCAGTTCTTC
CDR3: CASSSSGRLDEQFF

D: TRBD1
V: TRBV24-1
size: many
J: TRBJ2-5
DNA: TGTGCCACCAGTGATCCCCGGGACAGGGAAGAGACCCAGTACTTC
CDR3: CATSDPRDREETQYF

D: .
V: TRBV28
size: many
J: TRBJ2-5
DNA: TGTGCCAGCAGTTTAGACCACAGGGCACAAGAGACCCAGTACTTC
CDR3: CASSLDHRAQETQYF

D: .
V: TRBV7-9
size: many
J: TRBJ1-1
DNA: TGTGCCAGCAGCTTAGGGACCTCGGGCACTGAAGCTTTCTTT
CDR3: CASSLGTSGTEAFF

D: .
V: TRBV28
size: many
J: TRBJ2-7
DNA: TGTGCCAGCAGTTTAATGCTAGCTGAGACTATATCCTACGAGCAGTACTTC
CDR3: CASSLMLAETISYEQYF

D: .
V: TRBV25-1
size: .
J: TRBJ1-2
DNA: TGTGCCAGCAGCGATTGGGGCTACACCTTC
CDR3: CASSDWGYTF

D: .
V: TRBV6-2/TRBV6-3
size: .
J: TRBJ1-2
DNA: TGTGCCTGCCGGGACGCCAACTATGGCTACACCTTC
CDR3: CACRDANYGYTF

D: TRBD2
V: TRBV24-1
size: few
J: TRBJ2-5
DNA: TGTGCCACCAGTGGCCATCAGGGACTAGCGCGTCGTCTGGGCATAGAGACCCAGTACTTC
CDR3: CATSGHQGLARRLGIETQYF

D: .
V: TRBV16
size: many
J: TRBJ2-7
DNA: TGTGCCAGCAGCCAATCAGTAGGGGACCGATCCTACGAGCAGTACTTC
CDR3: CASSQSVGDRSYEQYF

D: .
V: TRBV7-9
size: many
J: TRBJ2-3
DNA: TGTGCCAGCAGCCGAAAAACTATCACAGATACGCAGTATTTT
CDR3: CASSRKTITDTQYF

D: .
V: TRBV6-5
size: many
J: TRBJ1-2
DNA: TGTGCCAGCAGTTACACGGGGTCCCTTAACTATGGCTACACCTTC
CDR3: CASSYTGSLNYGYTF

D: .
V: TRBV28
size: many
J: TRBJ2-6
DNA: TGTGCCAGCAGTTTATTACGGCTCCGTTCTGGGGCCAACGTCCTGACTTTC
CDR3: CASSLLRLRSGANVLTF

D: TRBD1
V: TRBV6-5
size: many
J: TRBJ2-2
DNA: TGTGCCAGCAGTTACTCACGGACAGGGGGCGGAGGGGAGCTGTTTTTT
CDR3: CASSYSRTGGGGELFF

D: TRBD2
V: TRBV20-1
size: many
J: TRBJ2-2
DNA: TGCAGTGCTAGTCCCAGAGGGGCGGGAGCGTTAGGCGGGGAGCTGTTTTTT
CDR3: CSASPRGAGALGGELFF

D: .
V: TRBV12-3/TRBV12-4
size: many
J: TRBJ1-2
DNA: TGTGCCAGCAGTTTTTCAGTCAGAAATATGATCTACACCTTC
CDR3: CASSFSVRNMIYTF

D: TRBD2
V: TRBV6-1
size: .
J: TRBJ2-7
DNA: TGTGCCAGCCAGAAGCGGGAGGGGCGCTACGAGCAGTACTTC
CDR3: CASQKREGRYEQYF

D: .
V: TRBV19
size: few
J: TRBJ2-2
DNA: TGTGCCAGTACAGCTTTGGGGGGTTCTTACCCCGGGGAGCTGTTTTTT
CDR3: CASTALGGSYPGELFF

D: TRBD2
V: TRBV29-1
size: many
J: TRBJ2-5
DNA: TGCAGCGTTGCCGGGGGGAGTTTGGGGGAGACCCAGTACTTC
CDR3: CSVAGGSLGETQYF

D: TRBD1
V: TRBV19
size: few
J: TRBJ2-7
DNA: TGTGCCAGTAGTATAGCCCCGGGACAGGGCTACGAGCAGTACTTC
CDR3: CASSIAPGQGYEQYF

D: .
V: TRBV7-2
size: many
J: TRBJ2-7
DNA: TGTGCCAGCAGCCCATATGGGCTCCGAGGTTACGAGCAGTACTTC
CDR3: CASSPYGLRGYEQYF

D: TRBD2
V: TRBV20-1
size: many
J: TRBJ2-3
DNA: TGCAGTGCTAGCGAGGGCGGGAGGCTAGTAGATACGCAGTATTTT
CDR3: CSASEGGRLVDTQYF

D: .
V: TRBV19
size: many
J: TRBJ2-7
DNA: TGTGCCAGTAGTCGACAGGCGTTCGGCGACGAGCAGTACTTC
CDR3: CASSRQAFGDEQYF

D: .
V: TRBV19
size: few
J: TRBJ2-7
DNA: TGTGCCAGTAGTATAGATGGGGCTTCCTACGAGCAGTACTTC
CDR3: CASSIDGASYEQYF

D: TRBD2
V: TRBV6-1
size: many
J: TRBJ2-1
DNA: TGTGCCAGCCGAGGGTCTAGCGGGGGATACAATGAGCAGTTCTTC
CDR3: CASRGSSGGYNEQFF

D: .
V: TRBV27
size: many
J: TRBJ2-1
DNA: TGTGCCAGCAGTTTCTCTCGCGGAGGGCGGAATGAGCAGTTCTTC
CDR3: CASSFSRGGRNEQFF

D: TRBD2
V: TRBV2
size: many
J: TRBJ2-5
DNA: TGTGCCAGCAGCCCCGGACTAGCGGGAAGGGAGACCCAGTACTTC
CDR3: CASSPGLAGRETQYF

D: .
V: TRBV2
size: many
J: TRBJ2-1
DNA: TGTGCCAGCAACGGGCCGGCCTACAATGAGCAGTTCTTC
CDR3: CASNGPAYNEQFF

D: TRBD1
V: TRBV6-1
size: many
J: TRBJ2-7
DNA: TGTGCCAGCAGTAACGACAGGGCCTCCTACGAGCAGTACTTC
CDR3: CASSNDRASYEQYF

D: .
V: TRBV5-5
size: .
J: TRBJ2-2
DNA: TGTGCCAGCAGCTTATCGGCGACCCCCGGGGAGCTGTTTTTT
CDR3: CASSLSATPGELFF

D: TRBD2
V: TRBV28
size: once
J: TRBJ2-7
DNA: TGTGCCAGCAGCCCCCCAGGTCTAGCGGTCTACAATGAGCAGTACTTC
CDR3: CASSPPGLAVYNEQYF